A single sample gave rise to the 15 T cell receptor beta chains below, sequenced in a study of cytomegalovirus exposure and HLA in healthy donors. Produced via immunoSEQ multiplex PCR; TCRdb's table is partial and in-frame only. Of about 400,000 clones listed, 70% to 90% are singletons. The sample consisted of PBMCs. The receptor source for this set is a woman between 18 and 29 years old in good health and CMV-seronegative.

CDR3 amino acids: CASHFTDTQYF. CDR3 DNA: TGTGCCAGCCATTTCACAGATACGCAGTATTTT. V and J are TRBV7-9 and TRBJ2-3; D is unresolved. The germline V and J ends were trimmed by 8 bases and 2 bases, with 5 bases remaining between them. Germline CDR1 and CDR2: SEHNR and FQNEAQ (reference sequence). The CDR3 runs to 11 residues. The full variable domain, rest sourced from reference TRBV7-9 and TRBJ2-3, is DTGVSQNPRHKITKRGQNVTFRCDPISEHNRLYWYRQTLGQGPEFLTYFQNEAQLEKSRLLSDRFSAERPKGSFSTLEIQRTEQGDSAMYLCASHFTDTQYFGPGTRLTVL.

The chain couples TRBV10-2 to TRBJ2-7; 8 bases align to TRBD1. Losses at the gene ends were 6 bases for V and 4 bases for J; bases not matched to a gene: 8. CDR3 length: 14 residues. The germline V gene has CDR1 WSHSY and CDR2 SAAADI. The CDR3 DNA is TGCGCCAGCAGATCTGACAGGGGTAATTACGAGCAGTACTTC. Translating gives CASRSDRGNYEQYF.

This chain connects TRBV11-2 to TRBJ2-7; 9 bases map to TRBD1. The V and J ends lost 5 bases and 5 bases, in that order; junction bases with no gene match: 10. Germline lookup yields CDR1 SGHAT and CDR2 FQNNGV. There are 15 residues in the CDR3. CDR3: CASSPVGTGWHEQYF. The CDR3 DNA sequence: TGTGCCAGCAGCCCCGTTGGGACAGGGTGGCACGAGCAGTACTTC.

J is TRBJ1-3 and V is TRBV6-1; 8 nucleotides agree with TRBD1. Germline CDR1 is MNHNS and CDR2 is SASEGT. This CDR3 spans 15 amino acids. V was clipped by 4 bases and J by 2 bases; unmatched bases: 4. The CDR3 loop is CASSGQGSAGNTIYF. The CDR3 DNA reads TGTGCCAGCAGTGGACAGGGGAGTGCTGGAAACACCATATATTTT.

J is TRBJ2-1 and V is TRBV6-1, with 9 positions matching TRBD2. With 8 bases clipped from V and 5 bases from J, the junction kept 7 bases outside the gene matches. This CDR3 has 14 amino acids. Germline V CDR1 and CDR2: MNHNS, SASEGT. The chain's CDR3 is CASLFAGGDNEQFF. CDR3 in DNA: TGTGCCAGCTTGTTCGCGGGGGGGGACAATGAGCAGTTCTTC.

The genes are TRBV6-1 and TRBJ1-1; a possible D gene is TRBD1 (6 bases). The V gene lost 6 bases and the J gene lost 6 bases, with 14 bases spanning the gap. The CDR3 is made up of 13 amino acids. Germline CDR1 and CDR2: MNHNS and SASEGT. The CDR3 here is CASRVTGGAEAFF. CDR3 in DNA: TGTGCCAGCAGGGTGACAGGTGGGGCTGAAGCTTTCTTT.

This chain connects TRBV10-3 to TRBJ2-7; D is possibly TRBD1 (5 bases). CDR3 length: 13 amino acids. V was trimmed by 4 bases and J by 6 bases, leaving 13 bases between them. CDR1 is ENHRY and CDR2 is SYGVKD in the germline V gene. CDR3 in DNA: TGTGCCATCAGTGGGGGTGGACACGGCGAGCAGTACTTC. As protein: CAISGGGHGEQYF.

The chain is built from TRBV5-1 and TRBJ2-7, with TRBD1 matching 8 bases. The germline V gene encodes CDR1 SGHRS and CDR2 YFSETQ. The J segment lost 0 bases and the V segment lost 0 bases, leaving 8 bases of the junction unmatched. The CDR3 covers 17 residues. CDR3 sequence: CASSLDPRDRISYEQYF. The CDR3 nucleotides read TGCGCCAGCAGCTTGGACCCCCGGGACAGGATCTCCTACGAGCAGTACTTC.

The gene calls are TRBV27 and TRBJ2-7, with D perhaps TRBD2 (5 bases). CDR1 and CDR2 (germline): MNHEY, SMNVEV (reference sequence). This CDR3 spans 14 amino acids. V lost 4 bases, J lost 4 bases, and 14 bases lay in between. The CDR3, as DNA: TGTGCCAGCAGTTCCGCACCAAGCGGATACGAGCAGTACTTC. The encoded protein is CASSSAPSGYEQYF.

As DNA, the CDR3 is TGTGCCAGCAGCGCGGAGACGGGGACATACAATGAGCAGTTCTTC. Encoded protein: CASSAETGTYNEQFF. V and J are TRBV9 and TRBJ2-1; TRBD1 is a possible D gene (6 bases). The CDR3 covers 15 residues. V shed 3 bases and J shed 4 bases, with 14 bases lying between them. Germline V gene data show CDR1 as SGDLS and CDR2 as YYNGEE.

This chain uses TRBV7-9 with TRBJ2-2; TRBD1 is a possible D gene (5 bases). The germline V and J ends were trimmed by 8 bases and 0 bases, with 19 bases remaining between them. CDR3 length: 17 residues. Germline V gives CDR1 SEHNR, CDR2 FQNEAQ (reference sequence). The chain's CDR3 is CASRSMGLAPNTGELFF. DNA of the CDR3: TGTGCCAGCCGTTCTATGGGGCTCGCCCCGAACACCGGGGAGCTGTTTTTT.

This chain links TRBV10-3 with TRBJ1-1; 7 bases are shared with TRBD1. Germline CDR1 ENHRY, CDR2 SYGVKD. The CDR3 spans 14 residues. With 5 bases clipped from V and 2 bases from J, the junction kept 5 bases outside the gene matches. CDR3 residues: CAISRDRDNTEAFF. For the CDR3, the DNA is TGTGCCATCAGTCGAGACAGGGATAACACTGAAGCTTTCTTT.

This chain uses TRBV28 with TRBJ1-4; D gene ambiguous. V gave up 2 bases and J gave up 9 bases, with 10 bases separating them. Germline values: CDR1 MDHEN, CDR2 SYDVKM. CDR3 length: 13 residues. CDR3 loop: CASSLTRGKKLFF. The CDR3 DNA sequence: TGTGCCAGCAGTTTAACCAGAGGGAAAAAACTGTTTTTT.

The rearrangement uses TRBV5-1 and TRBJ2-3, with 9 bases aligning to TRBD2. Unmatched junction bases numbered 2, after V lost 0 bases and J lost 0 bases. Germline CDR1 is SGHRS and CDR2 is YFSETQ. CDR3 length: 16 residues. The CDR3 protein is CASSLGTSVSTDTQYF. As DNA, the CDR3 is TGCGCCAGCAGCTTGGGGACTAGCGTTAGCACAGATACGCAGTATTTT. Using reference TRBV5-1 and TRBJ2-3 for the parts outside the CDR3, the full variable domain is KAGVTQTPRYLIKTRGQQVTLSCSPISGHRSVSWYQQTPGQGLQFLFEYFSETQRNKGNFPGRFSGRQFSNSRSEMNVSTLELGDSALYLCASSLGTSVSTDTQYFGPGTRLTVL.

The rearrangement uses TRBV6-5 and TRBJ1-1; D gene unclear. Trimming removed 8 bases at V and 5 bases at J, with 18 bases between. The germline CDR1 and CDR2 sequences are MNHEY and SVGAGI. This CDR3 has 14 residues. The CDR3 loop is CASGLGFSRTEAFF. In nucleotides, the CDR3 is TGTGCCAGCGGACTGGGGTTTTCGAGAACTGAAGCTTTCTTT.